These 30 T cell receptor beta chains share one sample of origin, sequenced in a study of beta chain features in type 1 diabetes. Findings of the study overall: Type 1 diabetes patients had moderately but significantly shorter TCRB CDR3s in all four CD4+ subsets.

Expressed TCRB transcripts were sequenced because the isolated RNA had all been reverse transcribed beforehand. Assay used: immunoSEQ multiplex PCR; TCRdb lists only in-frame clones, some missing. Here the sample spans about 740,000 clones, roughly an eighth being singletons. These TCRs' antigens remain unknown. The specimen sequenced was naive CD4+ T cells from blood. The receptors shown here come from a man between 18 and 29 years old with type 1 diabetes.

This clone has just a few counts. The chain combines TRBV7-9 with TRBJ2-5; D tentatively reads TRBD1 or TRBD2 (5 bases each). The CDR3 has 12 amino acids. V was cut by 8 bases and J by 5 bases, with 12 bases left in between. Germline CDR1 reads SEHNR; CDR2 reads FQNEAQ (reference sequence). CDR3 loop: CASGAAVETQYF. The DNA of the CDR3 is TGTGCCAGCGGGGCAGCGGTGGAGACCCAGTACTTC. The variable domain in full, completed from reference TRBV7-9 and TRBJ2-5, reads DTGVSQNPRHKITKRGQNVTFRCDPISEHNRLYWYRQTLGQGPEFLTYFQNEAQLEKSRLLSDRFSAERPKGSFSTLEIQRTEQGDSAMYLCASGAAVETQYFGPGTRLLVL.

The chain couples TRBV6-1 to TRBJ2-5; TRBD1 might be the D (6 bases). V was shortened by 7 bases and J by 7 bases, with 22 bases between the two germline ends. Germline-derived CDR1 and CDR2 are MNHNS and SASEGT. The CDR3 extends over 15 amino acids. The chain's CDR3 is CASTSITGTPGTQYF. The CDR3 nucleotides are TGTGCCAGCACCTCGATCACAGGGACCCCCGGGACCCAGTACTTC.

This clone was seen only a few times. The gene calls are TRBV15 and TRBJ2-2; 7 nucleotides match TRBD1. The trim removed 5 bases at V and 5 bases at J, leaving 14 bases unmatched. The CDR3 consists of 17 residues. Germline assignment: CDR1 LNHNV and CDR2 YYDKDF (reference sequence). The CDR3 region has the DNA TGTGCCACCAGCGCCCGAACCCACAGGGGTGGTACCGGGGAGCTGTTTTTT. The encoded protein is CATSARTHRGGTGELFF. Together with reference TRBV15 and TRBJ2-2, the CDR3 gives the full variable domain: DAMVIQNPRYQVTQFGKPVTLSCSQTLNHNVMYWYQQKSSQAPKLLFHYYDKDFNNEADTPDNFQSRRPNTSFCFLDIRSPGLGDTAMYLCATSARTHRGGTGELFFGEGSRLTVL.

In this sample, this clone turned up a few times. This same CDR3 is encoded by further DNA sequences in the sample. The chain employs TRBV5-1 and TRBJ1-1; D is unresolved. CDR3 size: 14 residues. V shed 1 base and J shed 0 bases, with 7 bases lying between them. Germline CDR1 reads SGHRS; CDR2 reads YFSETQ. CDR3 residues: CASSLRQMNTEAFF. The DNA for the CDR3 is TGCGCCAGCAGCTTGCGCCAAATGAACACTGAAGCTTTCTTT.

The rearrangement joins TRBV30 to TRBJ1-6; D gene ambiguous. Trimming took off 0 bases at V and 4 bases at J, with 1 base between the two ends. Germline CDR1 and CDR2: GTSNPN and SVGIG (reference sequence). The CDR3 spans 12 residues. Here the CDR3 DNA reads TGTGCCTGGAGTGTTTATAATTCACCCCTCCACTTT. Its protein product is CAWSVYNSPLHF.

This chain links TRBV4-1 with TRBJ1-2, with TRBD1 identical over 12 bases. From germline, CDR1 is MGHRA and CDR2 YSYEKL. The ends lost 4 bases at V and 3 bases at J; junction bases unmatched: 6. The CDR3 has 16 residues. CDR3 DNA: TGCGCCAGCAGCCTCGGGACAGGGGGCGTCCACTATGGCTACACCTTC. Its protein product is CASSLGTGGVHYGYTF.

This clone was counted between two and nine times. The sample holds other DNA sequences that translate to the same CDR3. This rearrangement joins TRBV18 to TRBJ2-5; D unclear. The CDR3 sequence is 11 residues long. CDR1 and CDR2 (germline): KGHSH, LQKENI. Between the trimmed V and J ends, which lost 6 bases and 3 bases, there was a span of 5 bases. In DNA, the CDR3 is TGTGCCAGCTCCCAGGAAGAGACCCAGTACTTC. Protein: CASSQEETQYF.

The sample holds a few counts of this clone. This chain uses TRBV15 with TRBJ2-1, with TRBD2 matching 7 bases. The CDR3 extends over 18 amino acids. Germline V gene lookup returns CDR1 LNHNV and CDR2 YYDKDF (reference sequence). V gave up 0 bases and J gave up 12 bases; unmatched junction bases: 20. The CDR3 DNA sequence: TGTGCCACCAGCAGAGATAGAGATCAAGCGGGGCAGCTTCAAGGGCAGTTCTTC. This gives the protein CATSRDRDQAGQLQGQFF.

The rearrangement uses TRBV6-5 and TRBJ1-5; D is undetermined. The length of the CDR3 is 15 residues. Germline V gene lookup returns CDR1 MNHEY and CDR2 SVGAGI. Trimming stripped 4 bases from V and 10 bases from J, with 20 bases between. The CDR3 spells CASSSRIGRLTPQHF. CDR3 coding DNA: TGTGCCAGCAGTTCGAGGATAGGCCGGCTGACACCCCAGCATTTT.

This clone was picked up a small number of times. The rearrangement joins TRBV28 to TRBJ2-3; D gene ambiguous. Germline CDR1 reads MDHEN; CDR2 reads SYDVKM. V shed 2 bases and J shed 1 base, with 10 bases lying between them. There are 15 residues in the CDR3. The DNA for the CDR3 is TGTGCCAGCAGTTTAAGTAAGGCAGGCACAGATACGCAGTATTTT. Its translation: CASSLSKAGTDTQYF.

Here the CDR3 reads CASSVGSQNNQPQHF. The CDR3 coding sequence is TGTGCCAGCAGCGTAGGCTCGCAGAATAATCAGCCCCAGCATTTT. This chain uses TRBV9 with TRBJ1-5, with D unresolved. V was cut by 0 bases and J by 4 bases, with 11 bases left in between. Germline CDR1 reads SGDLS; CDR2 reads YYNGEE. This CDR3 comprises 15 residues.

This chain uses TRBV6-5 with TRBJ2-5, with 7 bases fitting TRBD1. Germline V gives CDR1 MNHEY, CDR2 SVGAGI. The CDR3 consists of 15 residues. The V gene end was trimmed by 5 bases and the J gene end by 2 bases; junction bases not matched to a gene: 8. CDR3 residues: CASSRDRVEQETQYF. The CDR3 nucleotides read TGTGCCAGCAGTCGAGACAGGGTCGAGCAAGAGACCCAGTACTTC.

This clone was counted a few times. The J gene is TRBJ2-1, the V gene TRBV9, with 11 bases identical to TRBD2. The CDR3 runs 17 residues. V dropped 3 bases and J dropped 4; count of bases not matched to a gene: 9. The germline gives CDR1 SGDLS, CDR2 YYNGEE. The CDR3 region is CASSAPLAGGIYNEQFF. DNA of the CDR3: TGTGCCAGCAGCGCCCCTCTAGCGGGGGGCATTTACAATGAGCAGTTCTTC.

The chain carries TRBV6-1 and TRBJ2-1, with TRBD2 matching 11 bases. From germline, CDR1 is MNHNS and CDR2 SASEGT. The CDR3 runs to 16 residues. J was trimmed by 3 bases and V by 4 bases; bases with no gene match: 5. CDR3 amino acids: CASSGPTSGGYNEQFF. For the CDR3, the DNA is TGTGCCAGCAGTGGCCCAACTAGCGGGGGCTACAATGAGCAGTTCTTC.

The chain carries TRBV2 and TRBJ2-1, with 8 positions matching TRBD2. Germline trimming cut 6 bases from V and 7 bases from J; bases unmatched to any gene: 5. Germline assignment: CDR1 SNHLY and CDR2 FYNNEI. The CDR3 is 13 amino acids. Written as DNA, the CDR3 is TGTGCCAGCAGGTCCGGGACTAGGAATGAGCAGTTCTTC. Its translation: CASRSGTRNEQFF.

This clone showed up just a few times. The rearrangement uses TRBV11-2 and TRBJ1-1, with D hard to call. V was shortened by 2 bases and J by 0 bases, with 1 base between the two germline ends. Germline assignment: CDR1 SGHAT and CDR2 FQNNGV. CDR3 size: 12 residues. CDR3 region: CASSLLNTEAFF. The CDR3 nucleotides read TGTGCCAGCAGCTTATTGAACACTGAAGCTTTCTTT.

The chain links TRBV18 to TRBJ1-1, with a weak D call TRBD1 (6 bases). With 1 base removed from V and 3 bases from J, the gap between germline ends came to 15 bases. This CDR3 region has 16 residues. CDR1 is KGHSH, CDR2 LQKENI, per germline. The CDR3 region is CASSPLGGRRDTEAFF. In DNA, the CDR3 is TGTGCCAGCTCACCACTTGGGGGGCGCAGAGACACTGAAGCTTTCTTT.

On this clone: Other nucleotide sequences in the sample specify the same CDR3. The chain carries TRBV7-9 and TRBJ2-5, with 10 bases lining up with TRBD1. V trimming: 5 bases; J trimming: 3 bases; junction bases outside the gene matches: 3. The CDR3 has 14 residues. CDR1 SEHNR and CDR2 FQNEAQ come from the germline V gene (reference sequence). The DNA of the CDR3 is TGTGCCAGCAGCCCTGGGACAGGGGAAGAGACCCAGTACTTC. It yields the protein CASSPGTGEETQYF.

This clone was detected many times. This same CDR3 is encoded by further DNA sequences in the sample. The V gene is TRBV10-3, the J gene TRBJ2-3, with D uncertain. The CDR3 consists of 12 residues. V shed 2 bases and J shed 1 base, with 1 base lying between them. Germline assignment: CDR1 ENHRY and CDR2 SYGVKD. CDR3 region: CAISEGTDTQYF. DNA of the CDR3: TGTGCCATCAGTGAGGGCACAGATACGCAGTATTTT.

This clone was recorded a few times. The J gene is TRBJ2-1, the V gene TRBV5-1; D gene ambiguous. Germline V gives CDR1 SGHRS, CDR2 YFSETQ. CDR3 length: 13 residues. With 0 bases removed from V and 7 bases from J, the gap between germline ends came to 8 bases. The CDR3 sequence is CASSLGWQNEQFF. The CDR3 nucleotides read TGCGCCAGCAGCTTGGGCTGGCAAAATGAGCAGTTCTTC.

V is TRBV5-1 and J is TRBJ2-2, with D possibly TRBD1 on 5 matching bases. This CDR3 comprises 16 residues. Deletions cut 0 bases from V and 1 base from J, with 10 bases between. Per the germline V gene, CDR1 is SGHRS and CDR2 is YFSETQ. CDR3 bases: TGCGCCAGCAGCTTGGAAGGGGCCGTGAACACCGGGGAGCTGTTTTTT. Its protein is CASSLEGAVNTGELFF. Combining the CDR3 with reference TRBV5-1 and TRBJ2-2 gives the whole variable domain KAGVTQTPRYLIKTRGQQVTLSCSPISGHRSVSWYQQTPGQGLQFLFEYFSETQRNKGNFPGRFSGRQFSNSRSEMNVSTLELGDSALYLCASSLEGAVNTGELFFGEGSRLTVL.

The sample holds a few counts of this clone. The rearrangement uses TRBV5-1 and TRBJ2-2; D is uncertain. The CDR3 is 15 amino acids. CDR1 and CDR2 from the germline V gene are SGHRS and YFSETQ. V lost 0 bases, J lost 3 bases, and 9 bases lay in between. CDR3 coding DNA: TGCGCCAGCAGCTTGGTTTGGTCTCACACCGGGGAGCTGTTTTTT. Protein sequence: CASSLVWSHTGELFF.

This clone was counted a few times. J is TRBJ1-5 and V is TRBV19; D uncertain. In germline, CDR1 is LNHDA, CDR2 SQIVND (reference sequence). This CDR3 is 13 amino acids long. The V and J ends lost 5 bases and 1 base respectively, with 6 bases between them. This CDR3 reads CASSVGSNQPQHF. CDR3 in DNA: TGTGCCAGTAGTGTCGGGAGCAATCAGCCCCAGCATTTT.

The chain employs TRBV10-2 and TRBJ2-5; the match to TRBD1 covers 8 bases. The CDR3 spans 17 residues. Trimming at V came to 3 bases and at J to 3 bases, leaving 12 bases not matched to a gene. CDR1 is WSHSY, CDR2 SAAADI, per germline. The CDR3 spells CASSDLGGRGRKETQYF. In nucleotides, the CDR3 is TGCGCCAGCAGTGATTTGGGGGGCAGGGGGCGAAAAGAGACCCAGTACTTC.

The chain employs TRBV18 and TRBJ2-7; D is undetermined. The germline CDR1 and CDR2 sequences are KGHSH and LQKENI. V lost 3 bases, J lost 2 bases, and 8 bases lay in between. The CDR3 has 13 amino acids. CDR3 DNA sequence: TGTGCCAGCTCACCTGACGGCCCCTACGAGCAGTACTTC. It is translated as CASSPDGPYEQYF.

This clone was recorded once. The chain is built from TRBV4-1 and TRBJ1-1; 7 bases map to TRBD1. CDR3 length: 12 residues. V lost 5 bases and J lost 7; bases outside the gene matches: 4. The germline V gene has CDR1 MGHRA and CDR2 YSYEKL. The CDR3 coding sequence is TGCGCCAGCAGCGACCGGGACAGTGAAGCTTTCTTT. Protein: CASSDRDSEAFF.

This clone turned up a few times. This sequence joins TRBV6-5 and TRBJ2-7; 7 bases are a match to TRBD1. With V trimmed by 10 bases and J by 3 bases, 9 bases remained unmatched. This CDR3 spans 13 amino acids. Germline CDR1 MNHEY, CDR2 SVGAGI. The CDR3 nucleotides are TGTGCCACCTTTGACAGGGCGGGCTACGAGCAGTACTTC. It yields the protein CATFDRAGYEQYF.

This clone was seen a few times. The rearrangement uses TRBV5-1 and TRBJ2-3; tentatively, D is TRBD2 (5 bases). Germline CDR1 reads SGHRS; CDR2 reads YFSETQ. The V and J ends lost 4 bases and 0 bases respectively, with 15 bases between them. This CDR3 contains 16 residues. The DNA for the CDR3 is TGCGCCAGCAGCCCCGGACTCTTTTCGAGCACAGATACGCAGTATTTT. This encodes CASSPGLFSSTDTQYF. The variable domain in full, completed from reference TRBV5-1 and TRBJ2-3, reads KAGVTQTPRYLIKTRGQQVTLSCSPISGHRSVSWYQQTPGQGLQFLFEYFSETQRNKGNFPGRFSGRQFSNSRSEMNVSTLELGDSALYLCASSPGLFSSTDTQYFGPGTRLTVL.

Regarding this clone: The sample carries other DNA sequences with the same CDR3. The chain combines TRBV18 with TRBJ1-4; D possibly corresponds to TRBD1 (6 bases). CDR3 size: 14 residues. Germline CDR1 reads KGHSH; CDR2 reads LQKENI. The V gene lost 3 bases and the J gene lost 7 bases, with 12 bases spanning the gap. The CDR3 bases are TGTGCCAGCTCACCCCCAGGGGTTGGTGAAAAACTGTTTTTT. It translates to CASSPPGVGEKLFF.

This clone was counted a few times. This CDR3 reads CASEASGAVDTQYF. CDR3 DNA: TGTGCCAGCGAGGCTAGCGGGGCAGTAGATACGCAGTATTTT. The genes are TRBV11-2 and TRBJ2-3; the match to TRBD2 covers 9 bases. Trimming at V came to 8 bases and at J to 5 bases, leaving 8 bases not matched to a gene. CDR3 size: 14 residues. CDR1 and CDR2 from the germline V gene are SGHAT and FQNNGV.